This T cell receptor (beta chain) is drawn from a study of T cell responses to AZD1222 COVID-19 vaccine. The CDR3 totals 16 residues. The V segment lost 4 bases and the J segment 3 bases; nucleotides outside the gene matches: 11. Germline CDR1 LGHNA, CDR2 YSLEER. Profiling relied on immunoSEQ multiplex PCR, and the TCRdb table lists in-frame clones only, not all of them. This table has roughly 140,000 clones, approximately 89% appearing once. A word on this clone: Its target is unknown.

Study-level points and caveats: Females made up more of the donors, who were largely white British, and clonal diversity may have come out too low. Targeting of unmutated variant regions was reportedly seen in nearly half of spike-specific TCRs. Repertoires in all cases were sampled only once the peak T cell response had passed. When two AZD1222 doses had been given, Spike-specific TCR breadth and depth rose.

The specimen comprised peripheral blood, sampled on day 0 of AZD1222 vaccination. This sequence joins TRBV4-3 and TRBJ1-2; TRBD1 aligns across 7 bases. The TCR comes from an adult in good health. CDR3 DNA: TGCGCCAGCAGCCGGTCATCGACAGGGTCGGACTATGGCTACACCTTC. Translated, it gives CASSRSSTGSDYGYTF.